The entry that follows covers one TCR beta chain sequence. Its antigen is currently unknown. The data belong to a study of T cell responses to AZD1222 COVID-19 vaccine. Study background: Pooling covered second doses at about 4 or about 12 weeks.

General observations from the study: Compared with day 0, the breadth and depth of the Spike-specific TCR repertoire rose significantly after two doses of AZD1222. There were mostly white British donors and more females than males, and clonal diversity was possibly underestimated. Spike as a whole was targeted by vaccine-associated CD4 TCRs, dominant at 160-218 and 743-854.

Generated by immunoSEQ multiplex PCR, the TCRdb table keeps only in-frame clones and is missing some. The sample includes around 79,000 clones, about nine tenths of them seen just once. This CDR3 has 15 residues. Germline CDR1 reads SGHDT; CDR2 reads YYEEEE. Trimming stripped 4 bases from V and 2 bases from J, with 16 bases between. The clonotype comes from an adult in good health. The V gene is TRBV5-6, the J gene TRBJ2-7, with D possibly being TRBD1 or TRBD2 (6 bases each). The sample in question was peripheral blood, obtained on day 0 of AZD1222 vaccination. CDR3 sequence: CASSPGGGYAYEQYF. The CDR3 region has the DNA TGTGCCAGCAGCCCCGGAGGGGGATATGCCTACGAGCAGTACTTC.